This T cell receptor (beta chain) was found in a study of CD8 T cells in ankylosing spondylitis. The CDR3 runs 16 residues. Germline V gene lookup returns CDR1 MNHEY and CDR2 SVGEGT. Between the trimmed V and J ends, which lost 2 bases and 1 base, there was a span of 13 bases. Quantitative 5'-RACE with molecular barcodes produced the TCR beta libraries. Using its own MiXCR run on the 5' RACE reads, TCRdb lists one record per CDR3 protein. Counted here are about 230,000 distinct CDR3 sequences, around 8% occurring once; the ten biggest clones make up 4% to 5.5%. This clonotype was seen many times. V usage is TRBV6-2 or TRBV6-3 and J usage is TRBJ2-3; D is perhaps TRBD2 (5 bases). The sequence was obtained from a female donor with ankylosing spondylitis or in good health (not recorded which). The sample taken for sequencing was blood, either unsorted or a sorted T cell fraction (not recorded which). CDR3 protein: CASSYTLDSGTDTQYF. DNA for the CDR3: TGTGCCAGCAGTTACACCCTCGATAGCGGCACAGATACGCAGTATTTT.